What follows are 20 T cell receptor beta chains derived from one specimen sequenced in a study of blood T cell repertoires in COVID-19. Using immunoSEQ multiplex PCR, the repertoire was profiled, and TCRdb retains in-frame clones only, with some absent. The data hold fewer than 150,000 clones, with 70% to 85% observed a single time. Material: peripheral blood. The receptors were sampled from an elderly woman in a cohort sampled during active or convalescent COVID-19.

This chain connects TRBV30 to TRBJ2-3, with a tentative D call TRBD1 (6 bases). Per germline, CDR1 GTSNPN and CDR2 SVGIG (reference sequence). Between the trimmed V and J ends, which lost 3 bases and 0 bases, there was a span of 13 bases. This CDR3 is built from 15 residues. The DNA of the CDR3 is TGTGCCTGGAGACTTACAGGGTTTAGCACAGATACGCAGTATTTT. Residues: CAWRLTGFSTDTQYF.

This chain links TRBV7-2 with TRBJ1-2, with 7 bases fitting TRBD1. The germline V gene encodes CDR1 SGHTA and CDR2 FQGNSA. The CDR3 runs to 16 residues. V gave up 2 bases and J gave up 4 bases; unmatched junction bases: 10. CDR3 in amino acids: CASSLLGDSRFYGYTF. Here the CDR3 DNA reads TGTGCCAGCAGCTTATTAGGGGACAGTAGATTCTATGGCTACACCTTC.

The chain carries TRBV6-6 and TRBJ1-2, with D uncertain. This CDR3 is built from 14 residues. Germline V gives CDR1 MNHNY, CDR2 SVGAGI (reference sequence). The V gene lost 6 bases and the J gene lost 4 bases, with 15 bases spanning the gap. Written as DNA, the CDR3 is TGTGCCAGCAGACCGGGTCAAGTGGGCTATGGCTACACCTTC. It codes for CASRPGQVGYGYTF.

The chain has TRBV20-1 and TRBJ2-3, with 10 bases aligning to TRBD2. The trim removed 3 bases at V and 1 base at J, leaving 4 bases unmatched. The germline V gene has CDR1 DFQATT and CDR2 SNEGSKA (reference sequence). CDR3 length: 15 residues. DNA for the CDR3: TGCAGTGCTAGTATGCTAGCGGGGGGCACAGATACGCAGTATTTT. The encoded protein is CSASMLAGGTDTQYF.

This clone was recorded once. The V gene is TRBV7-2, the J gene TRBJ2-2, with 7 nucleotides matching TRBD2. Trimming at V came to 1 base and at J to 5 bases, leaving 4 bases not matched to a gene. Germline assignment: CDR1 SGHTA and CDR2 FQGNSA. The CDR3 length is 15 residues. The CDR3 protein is CASSLGLAVTGELFF. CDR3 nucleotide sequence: TGTGCCAGCAGCTTAGGGCTAGCGGTAACCGGGGAGCTGTTTTTT.

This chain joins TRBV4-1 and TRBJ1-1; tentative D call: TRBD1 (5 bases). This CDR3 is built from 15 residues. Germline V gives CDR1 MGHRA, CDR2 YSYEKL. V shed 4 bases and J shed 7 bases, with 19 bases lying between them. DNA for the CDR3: TGCGCCAGCAGCCTTACACCCAGGGTTACCGGTGAAGCTTTCTTT. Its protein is CASSLTPRVTGEAFF.

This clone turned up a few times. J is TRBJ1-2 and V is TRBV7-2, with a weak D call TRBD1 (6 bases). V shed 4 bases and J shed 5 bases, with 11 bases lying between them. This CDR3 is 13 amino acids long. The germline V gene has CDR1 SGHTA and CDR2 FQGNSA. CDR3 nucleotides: TGTGCCAGCAGCTCATACCAGGGGTATGGCTACACCTTC. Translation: CASSSYQGYGYTF.

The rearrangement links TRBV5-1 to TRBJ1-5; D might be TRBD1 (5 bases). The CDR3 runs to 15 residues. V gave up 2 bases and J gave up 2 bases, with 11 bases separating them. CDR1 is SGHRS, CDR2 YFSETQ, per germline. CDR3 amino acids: CASSLRPGGNQPQHF. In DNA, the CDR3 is TGCGCCAGCAGCTTAAGACCGGGGGGCAATCAGCCCCAGCATTTT. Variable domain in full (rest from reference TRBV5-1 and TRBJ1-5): KAGVTQTPRYLIKTRGQQVTLSCSPISGHRSVSWYQQTPGQGLQFLFEYFSETQRNKGNFPGRFSGRQFSNSRSEMNVSTLELGDSALYLCASSLRPGGNQPQHFGDGTRLSIL.

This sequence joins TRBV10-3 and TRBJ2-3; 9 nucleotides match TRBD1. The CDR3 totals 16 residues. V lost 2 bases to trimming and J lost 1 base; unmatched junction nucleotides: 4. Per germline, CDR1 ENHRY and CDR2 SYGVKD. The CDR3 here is CAISEGRTGGTDTQYF. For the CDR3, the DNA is TGTGCCATCAGTGAGGGGAGGACAGGGGGCACAGATACGCAGTATTTT.

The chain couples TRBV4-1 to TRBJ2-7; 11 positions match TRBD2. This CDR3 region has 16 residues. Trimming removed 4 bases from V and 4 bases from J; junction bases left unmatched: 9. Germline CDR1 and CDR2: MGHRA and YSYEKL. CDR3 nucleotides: TGCGCCAGCAGCCGTCCAGGGACTAGCGGAAGTTACGAGCAGTACTTC. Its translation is CASSRPGTSGSYEQYF.

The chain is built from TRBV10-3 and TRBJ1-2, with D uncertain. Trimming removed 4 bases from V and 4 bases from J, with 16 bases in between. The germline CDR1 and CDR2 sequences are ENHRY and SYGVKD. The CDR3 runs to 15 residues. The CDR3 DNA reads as TGTGCCATCAGTGTCGACGGATCTCGAGGCTATGGCTACACCTTC. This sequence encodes CAISVDGSRGYGYTF.

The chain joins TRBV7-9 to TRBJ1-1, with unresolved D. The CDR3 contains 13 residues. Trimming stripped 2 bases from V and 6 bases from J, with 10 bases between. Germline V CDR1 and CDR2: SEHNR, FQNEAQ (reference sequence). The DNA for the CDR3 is TGTGCCAGCAGCTTATGGGCGCAAGCTGAAGCTTTCTTT. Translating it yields CASSLWAQAEAFF.

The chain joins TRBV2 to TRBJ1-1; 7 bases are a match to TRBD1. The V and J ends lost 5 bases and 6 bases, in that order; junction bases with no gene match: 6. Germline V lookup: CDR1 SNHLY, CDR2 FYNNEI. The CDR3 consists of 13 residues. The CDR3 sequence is CASSRQGRAEAFF. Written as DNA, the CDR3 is TGTGCCAGCAGTAGACAGGGTAGGGCTGAAGCTTTCTTT.

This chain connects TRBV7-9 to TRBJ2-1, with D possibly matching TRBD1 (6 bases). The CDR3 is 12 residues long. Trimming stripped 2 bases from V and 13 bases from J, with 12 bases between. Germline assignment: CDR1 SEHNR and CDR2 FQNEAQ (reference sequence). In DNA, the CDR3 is TGTGCCAGCAGCTTAAATTTCAGGGGTCAGTTCTTC. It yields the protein CASSLNFRGQFF.

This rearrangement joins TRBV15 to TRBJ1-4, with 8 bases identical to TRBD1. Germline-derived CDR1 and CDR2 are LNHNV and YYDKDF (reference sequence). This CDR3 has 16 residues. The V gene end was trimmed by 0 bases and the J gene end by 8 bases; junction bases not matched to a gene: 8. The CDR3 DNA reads TGTGCCACCAGCAGAGACCCGGGACAGGTGACGGAAAAACTGTTTTTT. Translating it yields CATSRDPGQVTEKLFF. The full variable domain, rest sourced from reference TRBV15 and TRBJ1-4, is DAMVIQNPRYQVTQFGKPVTLSCSQTLNHNVMYWYQQKSSQAPKLLFHYYDKDFNNEADTPDNFQSRRPNTSFCFLDIRSPGLGDTAMYLCATSRDPGQVTEKLFFGSGTQLSVL.

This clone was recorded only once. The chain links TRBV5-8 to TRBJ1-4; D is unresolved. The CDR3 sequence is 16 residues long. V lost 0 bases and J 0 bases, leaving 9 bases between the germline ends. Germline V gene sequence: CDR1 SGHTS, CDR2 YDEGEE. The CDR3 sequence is CASSLELVATNEKLFF. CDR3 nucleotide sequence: TGTGCCAGCAGCTTGGAGCTAGTGGCAACTAATGAAAAACTGTTTTTT.

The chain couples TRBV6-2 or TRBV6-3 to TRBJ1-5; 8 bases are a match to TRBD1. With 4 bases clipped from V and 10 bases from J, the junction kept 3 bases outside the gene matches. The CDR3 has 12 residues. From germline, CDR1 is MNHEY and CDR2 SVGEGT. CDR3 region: CASSWPGGPQHF. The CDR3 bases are TGTGCCAGCAGTTGGCCAGGGGGCCCCCAGCATTTT.

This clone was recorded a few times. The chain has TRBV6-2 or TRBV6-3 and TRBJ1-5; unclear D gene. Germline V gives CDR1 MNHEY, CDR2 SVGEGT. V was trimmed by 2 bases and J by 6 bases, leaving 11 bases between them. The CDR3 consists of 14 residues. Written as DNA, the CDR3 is TGTGCCAGCAGTTACCCATTCACGGGTCAGCCCCAGCATTTT. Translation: CASSYPFTGQPQHF.

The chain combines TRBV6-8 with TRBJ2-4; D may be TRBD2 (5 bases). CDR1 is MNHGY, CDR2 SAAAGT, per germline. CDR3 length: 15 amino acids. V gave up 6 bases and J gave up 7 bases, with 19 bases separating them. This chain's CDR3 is CASSLRTAGWNIQYF. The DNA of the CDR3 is TGTGCCAGCAGCCTCCGGACTGCAGGTTGGAACATTCAGTACTTC.

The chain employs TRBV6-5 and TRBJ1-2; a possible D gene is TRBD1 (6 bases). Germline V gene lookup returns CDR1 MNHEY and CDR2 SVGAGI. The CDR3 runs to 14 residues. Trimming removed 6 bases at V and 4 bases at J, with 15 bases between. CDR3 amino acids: CASSKGQTAYGYTF. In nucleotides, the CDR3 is TGTGCCAGCAGCAAAGGACAGACCGCCTATGGCTACACCTTC.